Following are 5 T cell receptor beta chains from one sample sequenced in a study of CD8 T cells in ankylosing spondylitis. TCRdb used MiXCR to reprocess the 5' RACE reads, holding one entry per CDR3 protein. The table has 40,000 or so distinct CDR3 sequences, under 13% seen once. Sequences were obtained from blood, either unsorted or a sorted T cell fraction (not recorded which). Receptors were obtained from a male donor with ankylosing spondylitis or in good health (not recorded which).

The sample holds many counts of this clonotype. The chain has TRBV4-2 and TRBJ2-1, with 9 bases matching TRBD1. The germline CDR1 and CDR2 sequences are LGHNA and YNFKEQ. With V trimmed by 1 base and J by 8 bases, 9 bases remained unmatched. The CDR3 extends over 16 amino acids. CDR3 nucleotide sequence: TGTGCCAGCAGCCAAGGAAACAGGGGGCGGGTAGATGAGCAGTTCTTC. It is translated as CASSQGNRGRVDEQFF.

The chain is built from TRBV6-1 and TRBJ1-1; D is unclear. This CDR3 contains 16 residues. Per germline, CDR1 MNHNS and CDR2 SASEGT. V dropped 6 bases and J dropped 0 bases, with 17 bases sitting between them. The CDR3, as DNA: TGTGCCAGCAGCCGTACAACTGCGGTCATGAACACTGAAGCTTTCTTT. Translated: CASSRTTAVMNTEAFF.

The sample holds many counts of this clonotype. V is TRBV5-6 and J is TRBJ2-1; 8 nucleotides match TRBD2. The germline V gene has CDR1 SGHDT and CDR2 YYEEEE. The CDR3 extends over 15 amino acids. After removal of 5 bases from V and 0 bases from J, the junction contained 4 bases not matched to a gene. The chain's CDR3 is CASRLSGSSYNEQFF. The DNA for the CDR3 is TGTGCCAGCAGATTAAGCGGGAGCTCCTACAATGAGCAGTTCTTC.

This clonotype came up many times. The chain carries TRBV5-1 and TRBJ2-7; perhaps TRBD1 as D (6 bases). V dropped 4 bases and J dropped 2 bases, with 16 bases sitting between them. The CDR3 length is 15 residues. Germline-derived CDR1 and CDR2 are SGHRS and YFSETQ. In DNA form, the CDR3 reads TGCGCCAGCAGCCAAAGTACAGGGTCCACCTACGAGCAGTACTTC. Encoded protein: CASSQSTGSTYEQYF.

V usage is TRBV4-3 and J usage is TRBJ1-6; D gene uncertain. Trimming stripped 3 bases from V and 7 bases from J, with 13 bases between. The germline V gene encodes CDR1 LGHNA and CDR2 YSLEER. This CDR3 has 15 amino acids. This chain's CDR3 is CASSHSVQKNSPLHF. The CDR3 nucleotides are TGCGCCAGCAGCCATTCGGTACAGAAGAATTCACCCCTCCACTTT.